A selection of T cell receptor beta chains follows, all from one sample in a study of cytomegalovirus exposure and HLA in healthy donors. Sequencing was performed with immunoSEQ multiplex PCR; in TCRdb, only in-frame clones are kept and a portion is missing. The table records some 240,000 clones, 80% to 95% of them present only once. Input material: PBMCs. The receptors were sampled from a girl aged 2-10 years in good health and CMV-seronegative. CDR3s include the opening cysteine and the closing phenylalanine or tryptophan. A D gene is named only where the DNA matches it firmly. Clone size, where shown, is once, few, many, or a class for clones that have expanded.

size: -
D: -
V: TRBV11-2
J: TRBJ1-2
DNA: TGTGCCAGCAGCCCCTCGTCCGGCTATGGCTACACCTTC
CDR3: CASSPSSGYGYTF

size: -
D: TRBD1
V: TRBV6-5
J: TRBJ1-3
DNA: TGTGCCAGCAGGGGGACAGGGTACCGAAACACCATATATTTT
CDR3: CASRGTGYRNTIYF

size: -
D: TRBD1
V: TRBV18
J: TRBJ2-7
DNA: TGTGCCAGCTCACCCCCGGGACAGGGGTCCTACGAGCAGTACTTC
CDR3: CASSPPGQGSYEQYF

size: -
D: TRBD2
V: TRBV7-9
J: TRBJ2-1
DNA: TGTGCCAGCAGCTTATATGGGGGGGGGTTGAATGAGCAGTTCTTC
CDR3: CASSLYGGGLNEQFF

size: -
D: TRBD2
V: TRBV6-1
J: TRBJ2-5
DNA: TGTGCCAGCAGTGAAACGGGGCGGGGGGGCCAAGAGACCCAGTACTTC
CDR3: CASSETGRGGQETQYF

size: -
D: -
V: TRBV5-1
J: TRBJ1-1
DNA: TGCGCCAGCAGGCCTACAGGGCTGAACACTGAAGCTTTCTTT
CDR3: CASRPTGLNTEAFF

size: -
D: TRBD2
V: TRBV6-6
J: TRBJ2-7
DNA: TGTGCCAGCAGTCCCGGGGGGGGGCCGCAGTACTTC
CDR3: CASSPGGGPQYF

size: -
D: TRBD2
V: TRBV27
J: TRBJ2-7
DNA: TGTGCCAGCAGCCGGGGGACTAGCGGGAGGATATACGAGCAGTACTTC
CDR3: CASSRGTSGRIYEQYF

size: -
D: TRBD1
V: TRBV19
J: TRBJ2-7
DNA: TGTGCCAGTAGTATGAGGGACAGAACCTACGAGCAGTACTTC
CDR3: CASSMRDRTYEQYF

size: -
D: -
V: TRBV5-1
J: TRBJ1-1
DNA: TGCGCCAGCAGATCGACTGGGAACACTGAAGCTTTCTTT
CDR3: CASRSTGNTEAFF

size: -
D: TRBD1
V: TRBV5-8
J: TRBJ1-6
DNA: TGTGCCAGCAGCTTGATGGGACAGAGTCTTAATTCACCCCTCCACTTT
CDR3: CASSLMGQSLNSPLHF

size: -
D: -
V: TRBV18
J: TRBJ1-2
DNA: TGTGCCAGCTCACCACCGTCGCAGGACACGAGTTGGGGCTACACCTTC
CDR3: CASSPPSQDTSWGYTF

size: -
D: -
V: TRBV15
J: TRBJ2-7
DNA: TGTGCCACCAGCAGAGATGTCGGTGGGCTTAAGCAGTACTTC
CDR3: CATSRDVGGLKQYF

size: -
D: -
V: TRBV5-1
J: TRBJ2-1
DNA: TGCGCCAGCAGCAGCTGGGGGGGGGCAAGCTCCTACAATGAGCAGTTCTTC
CDR3: CASSSWGGASSYNEQFF

size: -
D: TRBD2
V: TRBV6-1
J: TRBJ2-7
DNA: TGTGCCAGCAGCGAAAGTAGCGGGCTACACTACGAGCAGTACTTC
CDR3: CASSESSGLHYEQYF

size: -
D: TRBD1
V: TRBV5-8
J: TRBJ2-7
DNA: TGTGCCAGCAGCTTATGGGACAGGGTAGGGGAGCAGTACTTC
CDR3: CASSLWDRVGEQYF

size: few
D: -
V: TRBV28
J: TRBJ1-1
DNA: TGTGCCAGCAGGGAGGAAATTGAAGCTTTCTTT
CDR3: CASREEIEAFF

size: -
D: -
V: TRBV6-5
J: TRBJ1-2
DNA: TGTGCCAGCAGTTACCAGCCAAGAGGCTATGGCTACACCTTC
CDR3: CASSYQPRGYGYTF

size: -
D: TRBD1
V: TRBV11-2
J: TRBJ2-7
DNA: TGTGCCAGCAGCTTTAAAATTGTGGTACAGGGGTTTTTCTACGAGCAGTACTTC
CDR3: CASSFKIVVQGFFYEQYF

size: -
D: -
V: TRBV28
J: TRBJ2-7
DNA: TGTGCCAGCAGTTTTGGTCCCAGGGTATCCGAGCAGTACTTC
CDR3: CASSFGPRVSEQYF

size: -
D: -
V: TRBV11-2
J: TRBJ2-7
DNA: TGTGCCAGCAGCTTAGATTCGTCGGGGAACGAGCAGTACTTC
CDR3: CASSLDSSGNEQYF

size: -
D: TRBD1
V: TRBV19
J: TRBJ1-1
DNA: TGTGCCAGTAGCCCCGGGACAGGTCTTGAAGCTTTCTTT
CDR3: CASSPGTGLEAFF

size: -
D: TRBD2
V: TRBV7-4
J: TRBJ2-7
DNA: TGTGCCAGCATAGTAGCGGGGCCACCCCACGAGCAGTACTTC
CDR3: CASIVAGPPHEQYF

size: -
D: -
V: TRBV19
J: TRBJ1-1
DNA: -
CDR3: CASSILASGGNTEAFF

size: -
D: TRBD2
V: TRBV5-8
J: TRBJ2-3
DNA: TGTGCCAGCAGCATAGGGACTAGCGGAACCACAGATACGCAGTATTTT
CDR3: CASSIGTSGTTDTQYF

size: -
D: TRBD1
V: TRBV5-6
J: TRBJ2-7
DNA: TGTGCCAGCAGCAACAGACAGGGGGCGCAGTACGAGCAGTACTTC
CDR3: CASSNRQGAQYEQYF

size: -
D: -
V: TRBV6-1
J: TRBJ1-5
DNA: TGTGCCAGCAGTGAAGATCCAGGGGGCAATCAGCCCCAGCATTTT
CDR3: CASSEDPGGNQPQHF

size: -
D: TRBD1
V: TRBV7-6
J: TRBJ1-5
DNA: TGTGCCAGCAGCTTAACGCCACCGGGACAGGGCGGCCAGCCCCAGCATTTT
CDR3: CASSLTPPGQGGQPQHF

size: -
D: -
V: TRBV7-9
J: TRBJ1-5
DNA: TGTGCCAGCAGCTTAGGGGGCTCGAGCAATCAGCCCCAGCATTTT
CDR3: CASSLGGSSNQPQHF

size: -
D: -
V: TRBV10-2
J: TRBJ1-3
DNA: TGCGCCAGCAGTGACGGGGACTGGCCGCGGAACACCATATATTTT
CDR3: CASSDGDWPRNTIYF

size: -
D: -
V: TRBV30
J: TRBJ1-4
DNA: TGTGCCTGGACACAGCCTGCAACTAATGAAAAACTGTTTTTT
CDR3: CAWTQPATNEKLFF

size: -
D: TRBD2
V: TRBV27
J: TRBJ2-1
DNA: TGTGCCAGCAGTCCCTCAGTTAGCGGGACCCCCTACAATGAGCAGTTCTTC
CDR3: CASSPSVSGTPYNEQFF

size: once
D: -
V: TRBV28
J: TRBJ2-4
DNA: TGTGCCAGCACCTCTTTGGGGGGAAACATTCAGTACTTC
CDR3: CASTSLGGNIQYF

size: -
D: TRBD1
V: TRBV10-1
J: TRBJ1-1
DNA: TGCGCCAGCAGTGAGGGACAGGGGATCACTGAAGCTTTCTTT
CDR3: CASSEGQGITEAFF

size: -
D: -
V: TRBV15
J: TRBJ2-1
DNA: TGTGCCACCAGCAGAGGTGTCCAGGGGTCGAACAATGAGCAGTTCTTC
CDR3: CATSRGVQGSNNEQFF

size: -
D: TRBD2
V: TRBV5-6
J: TRBJ2-1
DNA: TGTGCCAGCAGCTCCGGGACTAGCGGGTTTGAGCAGTTCTTC
CDR3: CASSSGTSGFEQFF

size: -
D: TRBD1
V: TRBV10-3
J: TRBJ2-1
DNA: TGTGCCATTTCCGGGACAGGGGGCGAAAGCTCCTACAATGAGCAGTTCTTC
CDR3: CAISGTGGESSYNEQFF

size: once
D: TRBD1
V: TRBV7-9
J: TRBJ2-7
DNA: TGTGCCAGCAGTCGTCCGGGACAGCGTTCTTACGAGCAGTACTTC
CDR3: CASSRPGQRSYEQYF

size: -
D: TRBD2
V: TRBV30
J: TRBJ2-1
DNA: TGTGCCTGGAGTGGGGCCAGCGGGAGTACCGATGAGCAGTTCTTC
CDR3: CAWSGASGSTDEQFF

size: once
D: -
V: TRBV5-6
J: TRBJ2-3
DNA: TGTGCCAGCAGCTTGTACATGTCAGGCGGCACAGATACGCAGTATTTT
CDR3: CASSLYMSGGTDTQYF

size: -
D: TRBD2
V: TRBV7-9
J: TRBJ2-1
DNA: TGTGCCAGCAGCCGGGGACTAGCGGTCTCCTACAATGAGCAGTTCTTC
CDR3: CASSRGLAVSYNEQFF

size: -
D: -
V: TRBV29-1
J: TRBJ2-1
DNA: TGCAGCGTTGAAGAGTATGGGCGGGGCCACAATGAGCAGTTCTTC
CDR3: CSVEEYGRGHNEQFF

size: once
D: TRBD2
V: TRBV23-1
J: TRBJ2-5
DNA: TGCGCCAGCAGTCAGGTTTCGGGACTAGCGATTAAGGGGCAAGAGACCCAGTACTTC
CDR3: CASSQVSGLAIKGQETQYF

size: -
D: TRBD1
V: TRBV18
J: TRBJ2-5
DNA: TGTGCCAGCTCACCGGACAGGGGCCAGCAGACCCAGTACTTC
CDR3: CASSPDRGQQTQYF

size: once
D: TRBD1
V: TRBV15
J: TRBJ1-5
DNA: TGTGCCACCAGCAGCCAGGGGGCGGTTAGCAATCAGCCCCAGCATTTT
CDR3: CATSSQGAVSNQPQHF

size: -
D: TRBD1
V: TRBV4-1
J: TRBJ2-2
DNA: TGCGCCAGCAGCCAAGATGAGGGGGCGCTAACCGGGGAGCTGTTTTTT
CDR3: CASSQDEGALTGELFF

size: -
D: TRBD1
V: TRBV6-5
J: TRBJ1-5
DNA: TGTGCCAGCAGTTACCGGACAGGGAATCAGCCCCAGCATTTT
CDR3: CASSYRTGNQPQHF

size: -
D: -
V: TRBV13
J: TRBJ2-6
DNA: TGTGCCAGCAGGGACCCGGGGGCTGGGGCCAACGTCCTGACTTTC
CDR3: CASRDPGAGANVLTF

size: -
D: TRBD1
V: TRBV29-1
J: TRBJ2-5
DNA: TGCAGCGTTGACGGTTCGACAGGGTACCAAGAGACCCAGTACTTC
CDR3: CSVDGSTGYQETQYF

size: -
D: -
V: TRBV27
J: TRBJ2-1
DNA: TGTGCCAGCAGTCCTTTGGATGACAACTCCTACAATGAGCAGTTCTTC
CDR3: CASSPLDDNSYNEQFF

size: -
D: TRBD2
V: TRBV7-8
J: TRBJ2-1
DNA: TGTGCCAGCAGTTCCACTAGCGGACGGGTCGATGAGCAGTTCTTC
CDR3: CASSSTSGRVDEQFF

size: -
D: -
V: TRBV6-6
J: TRBJ1-1
DNA: TGTGCCAGCAGTCGAGACTACACTGAAGCTTTCTTT
CDR3: CASSRDYTEAFF

size: -
D: -
V: TRBV4-1
J: TRBJ2-1
DNA: TGCGCCAGCAGCCTCAGGGGACGTGAGCAGTTCTTC
CDR3: CASSLRGREQFF

size: -
D: -
V: TRBV30
J: TRBJ2-6
DNA: TGTGCCTGGAGTGTATATTCGGGGGCTGGGGCCAACGTCCTGACTTTC
CDR3: CAWSVYSGAGANVLTF

size: -
D: TRBD1
V: TRBV30
J: TRBJ1-2
DNA: TGTGCCTGCGACAGGGTGAACTATGGCTACACCTTC
CDR3: CACDRVNYGYTF